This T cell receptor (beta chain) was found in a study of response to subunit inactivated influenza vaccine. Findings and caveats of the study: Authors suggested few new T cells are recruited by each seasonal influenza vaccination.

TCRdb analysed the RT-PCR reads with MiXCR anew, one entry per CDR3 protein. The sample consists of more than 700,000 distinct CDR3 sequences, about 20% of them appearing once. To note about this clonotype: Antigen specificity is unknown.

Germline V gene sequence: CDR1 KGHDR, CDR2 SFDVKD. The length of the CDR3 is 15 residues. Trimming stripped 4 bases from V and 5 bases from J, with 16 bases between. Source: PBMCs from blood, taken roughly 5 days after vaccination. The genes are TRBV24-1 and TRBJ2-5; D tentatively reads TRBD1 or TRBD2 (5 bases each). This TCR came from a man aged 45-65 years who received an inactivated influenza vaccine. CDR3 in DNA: TGTGCCACCAGTGAATCTGGGGGAGCTTGGGAGACCCAGTACTTC. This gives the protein CATSESGGAWETQYF.